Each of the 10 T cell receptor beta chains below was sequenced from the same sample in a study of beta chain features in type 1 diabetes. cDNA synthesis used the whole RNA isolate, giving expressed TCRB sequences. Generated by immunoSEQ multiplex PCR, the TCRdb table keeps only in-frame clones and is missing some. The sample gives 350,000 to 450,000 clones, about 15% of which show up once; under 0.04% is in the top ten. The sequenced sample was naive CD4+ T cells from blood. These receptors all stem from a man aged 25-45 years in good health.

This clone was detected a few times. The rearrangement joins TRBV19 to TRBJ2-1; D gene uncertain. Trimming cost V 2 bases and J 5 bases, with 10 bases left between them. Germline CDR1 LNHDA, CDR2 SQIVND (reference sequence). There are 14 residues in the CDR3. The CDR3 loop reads CASSILGDNNEQFF. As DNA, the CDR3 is TGTGCCAGTAGTATACTTGGGGATAACAATGAGCAGTTCTTC.

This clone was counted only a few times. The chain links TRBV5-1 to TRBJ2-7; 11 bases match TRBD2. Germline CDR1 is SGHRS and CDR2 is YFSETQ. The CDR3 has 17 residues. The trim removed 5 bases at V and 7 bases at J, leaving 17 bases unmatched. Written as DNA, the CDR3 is TGCGCCAGCAGTTTAACGACGGGACTAGCGGACCCGGGGGAGCAGTACGTC. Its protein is CASSLTTGLADPGEQYV.

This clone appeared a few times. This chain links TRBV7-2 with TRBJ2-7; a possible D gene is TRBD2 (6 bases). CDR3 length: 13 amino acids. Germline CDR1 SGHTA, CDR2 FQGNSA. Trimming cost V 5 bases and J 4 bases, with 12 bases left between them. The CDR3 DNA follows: TGTGCCAGCAGCCTGGGACTTTCGTACGAGCAGTACGTC. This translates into CASSLGLSYEQYV.

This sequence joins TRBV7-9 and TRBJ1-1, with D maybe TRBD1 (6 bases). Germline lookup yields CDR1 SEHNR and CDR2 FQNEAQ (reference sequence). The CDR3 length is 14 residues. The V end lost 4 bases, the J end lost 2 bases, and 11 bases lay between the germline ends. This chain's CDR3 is CASSSGQLNTEAFF. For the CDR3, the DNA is TGTGCCAGCAGCTCGGGACAATTAAACACTGAAGCTTTCTTT.

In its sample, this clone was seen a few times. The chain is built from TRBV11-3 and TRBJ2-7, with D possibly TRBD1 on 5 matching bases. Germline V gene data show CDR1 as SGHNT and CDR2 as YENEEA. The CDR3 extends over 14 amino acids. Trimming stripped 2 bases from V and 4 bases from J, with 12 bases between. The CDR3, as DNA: TGTGCCAGCAGCTTAATCCAGGGCATGTACGAGCAGTACTTC. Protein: CASSLIQGMYEQYF.

The CDR3: CATSREPPGQFSATNEKLFF. The CDR3 DNA sequence: TGTGCCACCAGCAGAGAGCCGCCGGGACAGTTTTCCGCAACTAATGAAAAACTGTTTTTT. This chain joins TRBV15 and TRBJ1-4; 7 nucleotides align to TRBD1. V gave up 0 bases and J gave up 0 bases; unmatched junction bases: 13. This CDR3 is built from 20 residues. Germline-derived CDR1 and CDR2 are LNHNV and YYDKDF (reference sequence).

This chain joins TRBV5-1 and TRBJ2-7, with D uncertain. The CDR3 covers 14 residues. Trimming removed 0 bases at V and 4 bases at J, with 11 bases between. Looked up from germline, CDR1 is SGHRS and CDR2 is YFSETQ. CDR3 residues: CASSLERIPYEQYF. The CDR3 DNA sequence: TGCGCCAGCAGCTTGGAAAGGATACCTTACGAGCAGTACTTC.

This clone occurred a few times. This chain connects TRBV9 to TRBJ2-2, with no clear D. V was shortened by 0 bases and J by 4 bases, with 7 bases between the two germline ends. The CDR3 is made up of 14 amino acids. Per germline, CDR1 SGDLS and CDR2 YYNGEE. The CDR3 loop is CASSVATVTGELFF. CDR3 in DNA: TGTGCCAGCAGCGTAGCGACGGTCACCGGGGAGCTGTTTTTT. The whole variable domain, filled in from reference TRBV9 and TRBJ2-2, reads DSGVTQTPKHLITATGQRVTLRCSPRSGDLSVYWYQQSLDQGLQFLIQYYNGEERAKGNILERFSAQQFPDLHSELNLSSLELGDSALYFCASSVATVTGELFFGEGSRLTVL.

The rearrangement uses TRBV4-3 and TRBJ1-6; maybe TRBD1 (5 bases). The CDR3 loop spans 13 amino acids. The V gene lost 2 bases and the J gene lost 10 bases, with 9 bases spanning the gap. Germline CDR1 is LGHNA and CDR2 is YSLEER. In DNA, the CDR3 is TGCGCCAGCAGCCAACAGGGTAACTCACCCCTCCACTTT. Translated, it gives CASSQQGNSPLHF.

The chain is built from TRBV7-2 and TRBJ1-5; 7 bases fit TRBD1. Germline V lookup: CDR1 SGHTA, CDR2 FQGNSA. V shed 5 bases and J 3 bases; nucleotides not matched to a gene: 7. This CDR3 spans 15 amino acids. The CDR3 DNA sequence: TGTGCCAGCAGCCAAGGGACAGCGAACAATCAGCCCCAGCATTTT. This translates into CASSQGTANNQPQHF.